The 31 T cell receptor beta chains given below trace back to one sample, sequenced in a study of ipilimumab plus nivolumab after autologous stem cell transplantation. Some clones are missing from TCRdb's copy, which holds only in-frame ones; the method was immunoSEQ multiplex PCR. The sample lists about 5,000 clones; 55% to 80% were seen once. The material sequenced was PBMCs, taken in a trial of ipilimumab plus nivolumab as post-transplant consolidation. These receptors all stem from a male donor with multiple myeloma.

The chain recombines TRBV28 with TRBJ1-2; maybe TRBD1 (5 bases). Per the germline V gene, CDR1 is MDHEN and CDR2 is SYDVKM. There are 17 residues in the CDR3. With 6 bases removed from V and 4 bases from J, the gap between germline ends came to 24 bases. DNA for the CDR3: TGTGCCAGCAGCCCCCCGGGTACACTAAGGACAAGCTATGGCTACACCTTC. Its protein is CASSPPGTLRTSYGYTF.

This clone is labeled medium-sized (0.01 to 0.1%). The chain combines TRBV5-1 with TRBJ2-5, with TRBD2 as a possible D gene (8 bases). CDR3 length: 17 residues. From germline, CDR1 is SGHRS and CDR2 YFSETQ. Trimming took 0 bases from V and 1 from J, leaving 16 bases between them. The chain's CDR3 is CASSLGPRGTSQETQYF. The CDR3, as DNA: TGCGCCAGCAGCTTGGGCCCCAGGGGGACTAGCCAAGAGACCCAGTACTTC.

This clone is medium-sized in the sample. The chain joins TRBV9 to TRBJ1-6; tentative D call: TRBD1 (6 bases). Trimming took off 4 bases at V and 9 bases at J, with 17 bases between the two ends. The CDR3 runs 15 residues. Looked up from germline, CDR1 is SGDLS and CDR2 is YYNGEE. The CDR3 region is CASSPTERGSSPLHF. CDR3 nucleotides: TGTGCCAGCAGCCCCACGGAGAGGGGGTCTTCACCCCTCCACTTT. The whole variable domain, filled in from reference TRBV9 and TRBJ1-6, reads DSGVTQTPKHLITATGQRVTLRCSPRSGDLSVYWYQQSLDQGLQFLIQYYNGEERAKGNILERFSAQQFPDLHSELNLSSLELGDSALYFCASSPTERGSSPLHFGNGTRLTVT.

The chain carries TRBV7-6 and TRBJ2-5; D is unclear. The end of the DNA aligns better with TRBJ2-7, so the J call may be wrong. CDR1 SGHVS and CDR2 FNYEAQ come from the germline V gene. There are 14 residues in the CDR3. This chain's CDR3 is CASSRLESNNEQYF. In DNA form, the CDR3 reads TGTGCCAGCAGCCGCCTGGAGTCTAACAACGAGCAGTACTTC.

About this clone itself: Since a far larger clone is one base different, this is likely a read error. The sample carries other DNA sequences with the same CDR3. The V call is TRBV10-2, the J call TRBJ1-5, with TRBD1 matching over 9 bases. The CDR3 spans 15 residues. Germline lookup yields CDR1 WSHSY and CDR2 SAAADI. With V trimmed by 9 bases and J by 3 bases, 9 bases remained unmatched. CDR3 sequence reads: CASRAGTGYNQPQHF. The CDR3 coding sequence is TGCGCCAGTAGAGCTGGGACAGGGTACAATCAGCCCCAGCATTTT.

The chain joins TRBV11-2 to TRBJ2-3; 8 bases agree with TRBD2. CDR1 SGHAT and CDR2 FQNNGV come from the germline V gene. CDR3 length: 17 amino acids. The J segment lost 0 bases and the V segment lost 5 bases, leaving 10 bases of the junction unmatched. CDR3 DNA sequence: TGTGCCAGCAGCCCAAGAAGCGGGAGTATCAGCACAGATACGCAGTATTTT. Translating it yields CASSPRSGSISTDTQYF.

The chain combines TRBV5-1 with TRBJ2-1; D is possibly TRBD1 or TRBD2 (5 bases each). The germline CDR1 and CDR2 sequences are SGHRS and YFSETQ. Trimming pared 0 bases from V and 8 bases from J, leaving 9 bases between. There are 13 residues in the CDR3. The CDR3, as DNA: TGCGCCAGCAGCTTGGTTAGGGACGATGAGCAGTTCTTC. Translating it yields CASSLVRDDEQFF.

The chain carries TRBV5-1 and TRBJ2-7; D gene ambiguous. V was shortened by 2 bases and J by 4 bases, with 10 bases between the two germline ends. Germline CDR1 reads SGHRS; CDR2 reads YFSETQ. CDR3 length: 13 amino acids. The chain's CDR3 is CASSLTETYEQYF. The CDR3 region has the DNA TGCGCCAGCAGCTTAACAGAAACTTACGAGCAGTACTTC.

J is TRBJ2-1 and V is TRBV9; TRBD2 agrees at 13 bases. The CDR3 contains 15 residues. Germline lookup yields CDR1 SGDLS and CDR2 YYNGEE. V lost 1 base and J lost 8; bases outside the gene matches: 3. The CDR3 region is CASSVRTSGSDEQFF. The CDR3 DNA reads TGTGCCAGCAGCGTACGGACTAGCGGGAGCGATGAGCAGTTCTTC.

The CDR3 bases are TGTGCCAGCAGTTTTATCGCGTATAGCAATCAGCCCCAGCATTTT. This gives the protein CASSFIAYSNQPQHF. This rearrangement joins TRBV28 to TRBJ1-5; D remains ambiguous. The V gene's germline CDR1 is MDHEN and CDR2 SYDVKM. CDR3 size: 15 residues. The V gene lost 3 bases and the J gene lost 0 bases, with 9 bases spanning the gap.

As concerns this clone: Other DNA sequences in the sample encode the same CDR3. This sequence joins TRBV6-5 and TRBJ2-1, with D unclear. V gave up 4 bases and J gave up 3 bases, with 10 bases separating them. In germline, CDR1 is MNHEY, CDR2 SVGAGI. The CDR3 is 14 amino acids. CDR3 loop: CASSSKHLYNEQFF. The CDR3, as DNA: TGTGCCAGCAGTTCCAAACACCTCTACAATGAGCAGTTCTTC.

The chain has TRBV19 and TRBJ2-7, with D possibly TRBD2 on 5 matching bases. The ends were cut back, 1 base at V and 3 bases at J, with 16 bases in the middle. CDR1 and CDR2 from the germline V gene are LNHDA and SQIVND (reference sequence). The CDR3 sequence is 16 residues long. This chain's CDR3 is CASSIASFTGVYEQYF. CDR3 sequence (DNA): TGTGCCAGTAGTATAGCGAGCTTTACCGGGGTCTACGAGCAGTACTTC.

This clone is large by share. V is TRBV6-1 and J is TRBJ1-1; D not resolved. Trimming removed 6 bases at V and 7 bases at J, with 15 bases between. Germline V gene lookup returns CDR1 MNHNS and CDR2 SASEGT. The CDR3 covers 13 residues. CDR3 residues: CASSAPLLGEAFF. As DNA, the CDR3 is TGTGCCAGCAGCGCCCCCCTACTGGGTGAAGCTTTCTTT.

This clone was seen only a few times. The V and J genes are TRBV25-1 and TRBJ2-5; perhaps D is TRBD1 or TRBD2 (5 bases each). This CDR3 spans 14 amino acids. Germline CDR1 MGHDK, CDR2 SYGVNS. Trimming removed 4 bases from V and 7 bases from J, with 16 bases in between. As DNA, the CDR3 is TGTGCCAGCAGTGCCCGGGACGGCCTACGGACCCAGTACTTC. Encoded protein: CASSARDGLRTQYF.

The chain couples TRBV10-3 to TRBJ2-7; maybe TRBD2 (6 bases). Trimming pared 6 bases from V and 2 bases from J, leaving 8 bases between. The CDR3 length is 12 residues. Looked up from germline, CDR1 is ENHRY and CDR2 is SYGVKD. This chain's CDR3 is CAISPGAYEQYF. The CDR3 DNA reads TGTGCCATCAGCCCGGGGGCCTACGAGCAGTACTTC.

In this sample, this clone turned up a few times. The CDR3 region is CASSLVDHSGNTIYF. For the CDR3, the DNA is TGTGCCAGCAGCTTAGTGGATCACTCTGGAAACACCATATATTTT. The rearrangement joins TRBV7-2 to TRBJ1-3; D gene uncertain. V was shortened by 1 base and J by 0 bases, with 7 bases between the two germline ends. Germline V CDR1 and CDR2: SGHTA, FQGNSA. The CDR3 runs to 15 residues.

This clone was counted once. CDR3 amino acids: CASSQVGLAGAMAGELFF. CDR3 in DNA: TGCGCCAGCAGCCAGGTGGGTCTAGCGGGGGCAATGGCCGGGGAGCTGTTTTTT. The chain has TRBV4-1 and TRBJ2-2; the match to TRBD2 covers 10 bases. There are 18 residues in the CDR3. Looked up from germline, CDR1 is MGHRA and CDR2 is YSYEKL. V lost 3 bases, J lost 6 bases, and 13 bases stayed unmatched.

The CDR3 here is CASRSDRGREKLFF. The CDR3 bases are TGTGCCAGCAGATCCGACAGGGGACGGGAAAAACTGTTTTTT. The J gene is TRBJ1-4, the V gene TRBV6-5, with 8 positions matching TRBD1. Trimming cost V 6 bases and J 8 bases; bases outside gene matches: 8. Germline CDR1 MNHEY, CDR2 SVGAGI. CDR3 size: 14 residues.

About this clone itself: The junction departs from the called germline gene at one end, perhaps through a read error. The chain has TRBV5-3 and TRBJ1-1; D is ambiguous. TRBV5-3 is filed as an ORF, its function uncertain. The CDR3 is made up of 14 amino acids. The CDR3 DNA reads as TGTGCCAGCAGCTTACGGGGATGGGGCACTGAAGCTTTCTTT. Residues: CASSLRGWGTEAFF.

This rearrangement joins TRBV7-8 to TRBJ1-1; D may be TRBD1 (6 bases). Looked up from germline, CDR1 is SGHVS and CDR2 is FQNEAQ. V was clipped by 6 bases and J by 1 base, with 12 bases between them. The CDR3 has 14 amino acids. CDR3 DNA: TGTGCCAGCAGTACAGGGTCAAGGAACACTGAAGCTTTCTTT. Translated, it gives CASSTGSRNTEAFF.

This clone has a handful of counts. V usage is TRBV6-1 and J usage is TRBJ2-4; a weak D match, TRBD2 (5 bases). CDR1 and CDR2 (germline): MNHNS, SASEGT. Trimming removed 4 bases from V and 9 bases from J, with 13 bases in between. The CDR3 totals 13 residues. DNA of the CDR3: TGTGCCAGCAGTGGAGGGTTTGGTGGCATTCAGTACTTC. This codes for CASSGGFGGIQYF.

This clone has just a few counts. The CDR3 reads CASRLDNYGYTF. The CDR3 DNA reads TGTGCCAGCAGGCTGGACAACTATGGCTACACCTTC. The rearrangement joins TRBV2 to TRBJ1-2, with D unresolved. CDR1 and CDR2 (germline): SNHLY, FYNNEI. With 6 bases removed from V and 2 bases from J, the gap between germline ends came to 7 bases. This CDR3 is built from 12 residues. Using reference TRBV2 and TRBJ1-2 for the parts outside the CDR3, the full variable domain is EPEVTQTPSHQVTQMGQEVILRCVPISNHLYFYWYRQILGQKVEFLVSFYNNEISEKSEIFDDQFSVERPDGSNFTLKIRSTKLEDSAMYFCASRLDNYGYTFGSGTRLTVV.

This clone is deemed medium-sized. This rearrangement joins TRBV29-1 to TRBJ2-3, with 11 bases that match TRBD2. The CDR3 extends over 14 amino acids. J gave up 5 bases and V 8 bases, and 9 bases lay outside the gene matches. Germline V lookup: CDR1 SQVTM, CDR2 ANQGSEA. In DNA form, the CDR3 reads TGCAGCTCTCAGGGGCTAGCGGGAGGAGATACGCAGTATTTT. Residues: CSSQGLAGGDTQYF.

The gene calls are TRBV7-9 and TRBJ1-4; a weak D match, TRBD1 (6 bases). Trimming removed 5 bases from V and 7 bases from J, with 14 bases in between. The germline CDR1 and CDR2 sequences are SEHNR and FQNEAQ (reference sequence). CDR3 length: 14 residues. This CDR3 is CASSPTVQGEKLFF. DNA for the CDR3: TGTGCCAGCAGCCCTACGGTACAGGGTGAAAAACTGTTTTTT. The complete variable domain, with remaining parts taken from reference TRBV7-9 and TRBJ1-4, reads DTGVSQNPRHKITKRGQNVTFRCDPISEHNRLYWYRQTLGQGPEFLTYFQNEAQLEKSRLLSDRFSAERPKGSFSTLEIQRTEQGDSAMYLCASSPTVQGEKLFFGSGTQLSVL.

In its sample, this clone was seen a few times. V is TRBV6-6 and J is TRBJ2-1, with 11 bases identical to TRBD2. CDR3 length: 16 residues. The V gene's germline CDR1 is MNHNY and CDR2 SVGAGI (reference sequence). The V gene end was trimmed by 6 bases and the J gene end by 7 bases; junction bases not matched to a gene: 11. The CDR3 protein is CASSHSTGLAENEQFF. The CDR3 DNA is TGTGCCAGCAGCCACTCGACGGGACTAGCGGAGAATGAGCAGTTCTTC.

The chain couples TRBV5-4 to TRBJ2-7; D possibly uses TRBD1 or TRBD2 (5 bases each). The ends were cut back, 0 bases at V and 0 bases at J, with 19 bases in the middle. CDR1 and CDR2 from the germline V gene are SGHNT and YYREEE (reference sequence). The CDR3 covers 18 residues. CDR3 sequence: CASSLGGGGTPGSYEQYF. DNA for the CDR3: TGTGCCAGCAGCTTGGGGGGTGGGGGAACCCCAGGCTCCTACGAGCAGTACTTC.

This chain joins TRBV25-1 and TRBJ2-3; D is unresolved. CDR1 and CDR2 (germline): MGHDK, SYGVNS. The CDR3 runs to 12 residues. V was pared by 3 bases and J by 1 base, with 2 bases between. The CDR3: CASSDRTDTQYF. The CDR3 DNA reads TGTGCCAGCAGTGACCGCACAGATACGCAGTATTTT.

This chain links TRBV7-8 with TRBJ2-5, with TRBD2 matching over 15 bases. The J call may be faulty, since TRBJ2-7 better matches the DNA end. The CDR3 runs to 15 residues. The germline V gene encodes CDR1 SGHVS and CDR2 FQNEAQ. CDR3 in DNA: TGTGCCAGCAGCGGGACTAGCGGGGGGCCCTACGAGCAGTACTTC. This encodes CASSGTSGGPYEQYF.

The chain uses TRBV5-4 and TRBJ2-5; possibly TRBD2 for D (6 bases). Germline V CDR1 and CDR2: SGHNT, YYREEE (reference sequence). Trimming pared 1 base from V and 0 bases from J, leaving 10 bases between. The CDR3 runs 15 residues. This CDR3 is CASSLIRGNQETQYF. The CDR3 DNA is TGTGCCAGCAGCTTGATCCGGGGGAACCAAGAGACCCAGTACTTC.

The chain recombines TRBV28 with TRBJ1-1; D gene ambiguous. V gave up 11 bases and J gave up 5 bases, with 12 bases separating them. CDR1 is MDHEN, CDR2 SYDVKM, per germline. The CDR3 has 11 residues. CDR3 in amino acids: CASYTVTEAFF. For the CDR3, the DNA is TGTGCCTCCTACACCGTTACTGAAGCTTTCTTT. Combining the CDR3 with reference TRBV28 and TRBJ1-1 gives the whole variable domain DVKVTQSSRYLVKRTGEKVFLECVQDMDHENMFWYRQDPGLGLRLIYFSYDVKMKEKGDIPEGYSVSREKKERFSLILESASTNQTSMYLCASYTVTEAFFGQGTRLTVV.

The chain uses TRBV27 and TRBJ2-7; 11 nucleotides agree with TRBD2. V lost 10 bases, J lost 2 bases, and 19 bases stayed unmatched. Germline V lookup: CDR1 MNHEY, CDR2 SMNVEV (reference sequence). The CDR3 is made up of 18 amino acids. CDR3 nucleotides: TGTGCCACCCTTGGGCCAGGGGGCTTTAGCGGGAGGGCCTACGAGCAGTACTTC. This codes for CATLGPGGFSGRAYEQYF.